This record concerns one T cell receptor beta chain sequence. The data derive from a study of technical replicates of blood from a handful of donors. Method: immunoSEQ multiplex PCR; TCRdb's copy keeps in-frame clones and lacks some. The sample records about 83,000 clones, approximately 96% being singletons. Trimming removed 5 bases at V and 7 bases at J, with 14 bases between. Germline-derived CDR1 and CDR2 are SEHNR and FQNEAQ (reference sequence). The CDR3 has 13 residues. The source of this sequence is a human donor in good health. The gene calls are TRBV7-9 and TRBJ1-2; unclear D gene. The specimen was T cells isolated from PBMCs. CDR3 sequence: CASSPGGPAGYTF. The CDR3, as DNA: TGTGCCAGCAGCCCCGGAGGGCCGGCTGGCTACACCTTC.